Below, one TCR beta chain is given with its context. Its specificity is not known. These data originate in a study of CD4+ T cells in melanoma. Study results and limitations: In melanoma, neoantigen-specific CD4+ T cells reportedly differed in differentiation state.

Some clones are missing from TCRdb's copy, which holds only in-frame ones; the method was immunoSEQ multiplex PCR. The profile shows 50,000 or so clones, roughly nine tenths of them singletons. The CDR3 is 14 residues long. V was cut by 1 base and J by 6 bases, with 10 bases left in between. The V gene's germline CDR1 is SGHTA and CDR2 FQGNSA. Sequenced: peripheral blood. The receptor's source is a human donor with melanoma. This chain uses TRBV7-2 with TRBJ2-1, with D perhaps given as TRBD1 or TRBD2 (5 bases each). CDR3: CASSLEGGGNEQFF. The CDR3 DNA sequence: TGTGCCAGCAGCTTAGAAGGTGGGGGCAATGAGCAGTTCTTC.